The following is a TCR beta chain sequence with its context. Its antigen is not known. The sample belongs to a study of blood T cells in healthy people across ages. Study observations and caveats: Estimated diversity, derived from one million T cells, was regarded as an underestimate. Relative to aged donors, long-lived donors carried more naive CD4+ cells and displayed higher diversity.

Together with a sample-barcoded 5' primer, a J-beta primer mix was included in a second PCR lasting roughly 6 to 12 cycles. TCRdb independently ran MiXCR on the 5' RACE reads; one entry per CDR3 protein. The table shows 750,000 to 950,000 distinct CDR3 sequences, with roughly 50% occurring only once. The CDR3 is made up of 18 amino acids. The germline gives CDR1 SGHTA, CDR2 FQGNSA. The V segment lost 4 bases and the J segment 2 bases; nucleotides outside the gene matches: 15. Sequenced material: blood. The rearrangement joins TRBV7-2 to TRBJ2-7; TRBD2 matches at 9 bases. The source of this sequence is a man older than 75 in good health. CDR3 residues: CASSSLFQPSGTPYEQYF. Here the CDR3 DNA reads TGTGCCAGCAGCTCCCTCTTCCAGCCTAGCGGGACTCCCTACGAGCAGTACTTC.